This T cell receptor beta chain emerged from a study of blood T cells in healthy people across ages. The CDR3 runs to 14 residues. V lost 5 bases and J lost 5, with 13 bases in between. The germline V gene encodes CDR1 SGHAT and CDR2 FQNNGV. A second about 7 to 11 cycle PCR used barcoded and J-beta primers. Using its own MiXCR run on the 5' RACE reads, TCRdb lists one record per CDR3 protein. The sample lists around 650,000 distinct CDR3 sequences; approximately 29% were seen once. Donors were systemically healthy Caucasian individuals from Russia aged roughly 6 to 95 years. Staff drew around 10 milliliters of peripheral blood from each donor. Per sample, no less than 6 micrograms of total RNA were extracted. Points on this clonotype: This clone may be a read error of a much larger clone one base away.

The specimen sequenced was blood. The gene calls are TRBV11-2 and TRBJ2-1; D gene uncertain. This receptor was obtained from a woman of 80 years or more in good health. CDR3 nucleotide sequence: TGTGCCAGCAGCCCTCCGAACAATAACAATGAGCAGTTCTTC. Its protein is CASSPPNNNNEQFF.